The 9 T cell receptor beta chains below all came from one sample that was sequenced in a study of shared clonotypes between healthy human individuals. Assay used: immunoSEQ multiplex PCR; TCRdb lists only in-frame clones, some missing. Of approximately 2.3 million clones listed, 80% to 95% are singletons. Sequencing was carried out using naive CD4+ T cells from PBMCs. The sample's subset: CD45RA+ positively selected. The receptors originated from a man between 18 and 29 years old in good health. Some clones in this sample may be carry-over from other donors' samples.

This clone appeared a single time. This rearrangement joins TRBV7-3 to TRBJ2-3; D ambiguous. This CDR3 region has 13 residues. Germline V CDR1 and CDR2: SGHTA, FQGTGA. Trimming left V 5 bases short and J 6 bases short, with 12 bases between. DNA of the CDR3: TGTGCCAGCAGCCTCCGGCCGGGCGATACGCAGTATTTT. Amino acid sequence: CASSLRPGDTQYF. Full variable domain (rest looked up from reference TRBV7-3 and TRBJ2-3): GAGVSQTPSNKVTEKGKYVELRCDPISGHTALYWYRQSLGQGPEFLIYFQGTGAADDSGLPNDRFFAVRPEGSVSTLKIQRTERGDSAVYLCASSLRPGDTQYFGPGTRLTVL.

CDR3 bases: TGTGCCAGCAACGGACAGAGCACAGATACGCAGTATTTT. Translated, it gives CASNGQSTDTQYF. The gene calls are TRBV6-5 and TRBJ2-3; possible D gene TRBD1, 6 bases. Germline V lookup: CDR1 MNHEY, CDR2 SVGAGI. The CDR3 covers 13 residues. V lost 7 bases and J lost 0, with 8 bases in between.

The CDR3 sequence is CASSLTRDSPFNEQFF. In DNA form, the CDR3 reads TGTGCCAGCAGCTTAACCCGGGACAGTCCTTTCAATGAGCAGTTCTTC. This chain uses TRBV7-3 with TRBJ2-1; 7 positions match TRBD1. Germline V gives CDR1 SGHTA, CDR2 FQGTGA. The CDR3 is made up of 16 amino acids. V shed 0 bases and J 6 bases; nucleotides not matched to a gene: 8.

This chain uses TRBV15 with TRBJ2-5; a possible D gene is TRBD1 (5 bases). CDR1 is LNHNV, CDR2 YYDKDF, per germline (reference sequence). With 0 bases removed from V and 3 bases from J, the gap between germline ends came to 14 bases. The CDR3 is 16 residues long. CDR3 DNA sequence: TGTGCCACCAGCAGAGACACAGGTGACGAAAAAGAGACCCAGTACTTC. It encodes CATSRDTGDEKETQYF.

The chain couples TRBV28 to TRBJ2-7, with TRBD1 matching over 11 bases. V shed 3 bases, J shed 12 bases, and the junction held 7 bases outside the gene matches. The CDR3 is 13 residues long. Per germline, CDR1 MDHEN and CDR2 SYDVKM. CDR3 amino acids: CASSFRGTGGWYF. CDR3 in DNA: TGTGCCAGCAGTTTCCGCGGGACAGGGGGGTGGTACTTC.

This sequence joins TRBV5-1 and TRBJ2-5; D might be TRBD1 (6 bases). V was cut by 4 bases and J by 5 bases, with 15 bases left in between. From germline, CDR1 is SGHRS and CDR2 YFSETQ. CDR3 size: 14 residues. CDR3 coding DNA: TGCGCCAGCAGCCGGGACAAGCGAGGGGAGACCCAGTACTTC. It specifies CASSRDKRGETQYF.

This rearrangement joins TRBV11-3 to TRBJ1-1; D ambiguous. The CDR3 sequence is 14 residues long. Trimming stripped 5 bases from V and 4 bases from J, with 14 bases between. Looked up from germline, CDR1 is SGHNT and CDR2 is YENEEA. The CDR3 DNA is TGTGCCAGCAGCCTCACCCCCCCCGGCACTGAAGCTTTCTTT. This encodes CASSLTPPGTEAFF.

The chain links TRBV6-1 to TRBJ2-7; D might be TRBD2 (6 bases). V was shortened by 2 bases and J by 1 base, with 18 bases between the two germline ends. Germline CDR1 is MNHNS and CDR2 is SASEGT. The CDR3 contains 17 residues. CDR3 sequence reads: CASSEPTGAGPSYEQYF. Written as DNA, the CDR3 is TGTGCCAGCAGTGAACCCACGGGAGCGGGTCCTTCCTACGAGCAGTACTTC.

The J gene is TRBJ1-4, the V gene TRBV7-9; D not certain. V was shortened by 4 bases and J by 7 bases, with 13 bases between the two germline ends. The germline V gene has CDR1 SEHNR and CDR2 FQNEAQ (reference sequence). The length of the CDR3 is 14 residues. The CDR3 DNA reads as TGTGCCAGCAGCTCCCGTGGTTCGGCTGAAAAACTGTTTTTT. Its protein is CASSSRGSAEKLFF.